The 14 T cell receptor beta chains reported below all come from one sample, sequenced in a study of post-analysis software for immune sequencing data (dated by TCRdb to between 2015 and 2016). What the research found in general, with its limitations: Four to six TRBV segments, including TRBV5-6, TRBV5-1 and TRBV20-1, were significantly more frequent in patients than controls.

The antigens for these receptors are not known. The library was generated by PCR. This sample was sequenced with an Illumina HiSeq 2500. Unique molecular identifiers were incorporated into TCR beta cDNA libraries to reduce PCR and sequencing biases. TCRdb reran the public reads through fastp at Q25 and MiXCR, keeping productive beta chains. Entries are consolidated by CDR3 protein sequence, retaining the most common genes and DNA. The sample data list about 820,000 distinct CDR3 sequences, and about 53% of these were observed just once. The ten largest make up roughly 4.4% of the sample. Input material: blood. The receptors were gathered from a girl under 18 with multiple sclerosis.

Points on this clonotype: At one end the junction does not follow the germline gene, possibly because of a read error. The chain employs TRBV11-3 and TRBJ2-4; possible D gene TRBD1, 6 bases. From germline, CDR1 is SGHNT and CDR2 YENEEA. This CDR3 is 15 amino acids long. DNA of the CDR3: TGTGCCAGCAGCACCTCAGGGGCAGCCAAAAGCATTCAGTACTTC. Protein: CASSTSGAAKSIQYF.

The V call is TRBV25-1, the J call TRBJ2-7; D may be TRBD2 (5 bases). CDR3 length equals 16 residues. V gave up 2 bases and J gave up 0 bases, with 14 bases separating them. Germline V gene data show CDR1 as MGHDK and CDR2 as SYGVNS. The CDR3 loop is CASSEMGATSSYEQYF. CDR3 sequence (DNA): TGTGCCAGCAGTGAAATGGGAGCTACCAGCTCCTACGAGCAGTACTTC.

The gene calls are TRBV29-1 and TRBJ2-7; tentative D call: TRBD2 (5 bases). Germline CDR1 and CDR2: SQVTM and ANQGSEA. The CDR3 length is 11 residues. Trimming cost V 6 bases and J 5 bases, with 11 bases left between them. This CDR3 is CSVFFGNEQYF. The CDR3 coding sequence is TGCAGCGTCTTCTTCGGGAACGAGCAGTACTTC.

The chain is built from TRBV7-9 and TRBJ1-5; maybe TRBD1 (5 bases). This CDR3 has 16 amino acids. Germline V gives CDR1 SEHNR, CDR2 FQNEAQ (reference sequence). With 4 bases removed from V and 4 bases from J, the gap between germline ends came to 17 bases. CDR3 nucleotide sequence: TGTGCCAGCAGCTCGACGACAGACACTTTAAATCAGCCCCAGCATTTT. It specifies CASSSTTDTLNQPQHF. Filled out from reference TRBV7-9 and TRBJ1-5, the complete variable domain reads DTGVSQNPRHKITKRGQNVTFRCDPISEHNRLYWYRQTLGQGPEFLTYFQNEAQLEKSRLLSDRFSAERPKGSFSTLEIQRTEQGDSAMYLCASSSTTDTLNQPQHFGDGTRLSIL.

V gene TRBV15 combines with J gene TRBJ1-5, with D possibly matching TRBD1 (5 bases). Trimming shortened V by 1 base and J by 1 base, and 14 bases separated the two germline ends. CDR1 is LNHNV, CDR2 YYDKDF, per germline (reference sequence). The CDR3 sequence is 17 residues long. The CDR3 bases are TGTGCCACCAGCAGAGGGCCGGGAGGGGTAAGCAATCAGCCCCAGCATTTT. Translation gives CATSRGPGGVSNQPQHF.

The J gene is TRBJ2-3, the V gene TRBV7-2, with TRBD1 matching 9 bases. The CDR3 totals 16 residues. From germline, CDR1 is SGHTA and CDR2 FQGNSA. V dropped 5 bases and J dropped 1; count of bases not matched to a gene: 7. The CDR3 here is CASSLYWDRGTDTQYF. The CDR3 region has the DNA TGTGCCAGCAGCCTATACTGGGACAGGGGCACAGATACGCAGTATTTT.

V gene TRBV30 combines with J gene TRBJ2-7; no firm D call. The ends were cut back, 1 base at V and 3 bases at J, with 4 bases in the middle. Germline CDR1 is GTSNPN and CDR2 is SVGIG (reference sequence). The CDR3 sequence is 11 residues long. CDR3 sequence: CAWSAFYEQYF. In DNA, the CDR3 is TGTGCCTGGAGTGCTTTCTACGAGCAGTACTTC. Supplemented by reference TRBV30 and TRBJ2-7, the full variable domain reads SQTIHQWPATLVQPVGSPLSLECTVEGTSNPNLYWYRQAAGRGLQLLFYSVGIGQISSEVPQNLSASRPQDRQFILSSKKLLLSDSGFYLCAWSAFYEQYFGPGTRLTVT.

The chain is built from TRBV3-1 and TRBJ2-4; the D gene is possibly TRBD1 (5 bases). There are 17 residues in the CDR3. CDR1 is LGHDT and CDR2 is YNNKEL in the germline V gene (reference sequence). Trimming cost V 1 base and J 1 base, with 14 bases left between them. The DNA for the CDR3 is TGTGCCAGCAGCCAAGGAGCCCAGGGTTGGGCCAAAAACATTCAGTACTTC. This codes for CASSQGAQGWAKNIQYF.

J is TRBJ1-2 and V is TRBV12-3 or TRBV12-4; tentative D call: TRBD1 (5 bases). The CDR3 runs to 13 residues. Trimming left V 4 bases short and J 6 bases short, with 12 bases between. The CDR3 protein is CASSSTVSHGYTF. The CDR3 nucleotides are TGTGCCAGCAGTTCGACAGTTTCCCATGGCTACACCTTC.

This clonotype was observed a handful of times. V gene TRBV7-6 combines with J gene TRBJ1-1; D uncertain. CDR1 SGHVS and CDR2 FNYEAQ come from the germline V gene. This CDR3 region has 13 residues. Trimming cost V 4 bases and J 7 bases, with 13 bases left between them. Here the CDR3 DNA reads TGTGCCAGCAGCTACTTAACTGGGAGTGAAGCTTTCTTT. It specifies CASSYLTGSEAFF.

This clonotype came up a few times. The chain is built from TRBV5-6 and TRBJ2-1, with D perhaps being TRBD1 or TRBD2 (5 bases each). The CDR3 extends over 14 amino acids. Between the trimmed V and J ends, which lost 4 bases and 7 bases, there was a span of 15 bases. Looked up from germline, CDR1 is SGHDT and CDR2 is YYEEEE. The CDR3 is CASSGLEGTNEQFF. CDR3 bases: TGTGCCAGCAGCGGACTTGAGGGGACGAATGAGCAGTTCTTC.

The chain is built from TRBV20-1 and TRBJ2-4, with D maybe TRBD1 (6 bases). The germline V gene has CDR1 DFQATT and CDR2 SNEGSKA (reference sequence). Trimming cost V 5 bases and J 0 bases, with 14 bases left between them. This CDR3 contains 15 residues. This chain's CDR3 is CSAQRAQGAKNIQYF. DNA for the CDR3: TGCAGTGCTCAACGAGCACAGGGAGCCAAAAACATTCAGTACTTC.

The chain is built from TRBV5-1 and TRBJ2-3; 13 bases agree with TRBD2. V dropped 4 bases and J dropped 2; count of bases not matched to a gene: 7. CDR1 and CDR2 from the germline V gene are SGHRS and YFSETQ. This CDR3 comprises 17 residues. CDR3 coding DNA: TGCGCCAGCAGCCCCGGGACTAGCGGGGAGTTCACAGATACGCAGTATTTT. It yields the protein CASSPGTSGEFTDTQYF.

The CDR3 here is CASSASLASSYEQYF. The CDR3 DNA reads TGTGCCAGCAGTGCTAGTCTAGCGAGCTCCTACGAGCAGTACTTC. The rearrangement links TRBV6-1 to TRBJ2-7, with TRBD2 as a possible D gene (6 bases). The CDR3 is 15 amino acids. Germline CDR1 MNHNS, CDR2 SASEGT. V gave up 4 bases and J gave up 0 bases, with 13 bases separating them.